The 32 T cell receptor beta chains below all came from one sample that was sequenced in a study of shared clonotypes between healthy human individuals. Sequencing was performed with immunoSEQ multiplex PCR; in TCRdb, only in-frame clones are kept and a portion is missing. The table has about 2 million clones, roughly 96% seen once. Sample: naive CD4+ T cells sorted from blood. Subset reported: CD45RA+ positively selected. The origin of the receptors is a man aged 18-30 years in good health.

The CDR3 DNA reads as TGCGCCAGCAGCTTGGCCGCCAGCGGTGGAAATGGCTACACCTTC. It codes for CASSLAASGGNGYTF. The V gene is TRBV5-1, the J gene TRBJ1-2; D not certain. Trimming cost V 0 bases and J 6 bases, with 15 bases left between them. The V gene's germline CDR1 is SGHRS and CDR2 YFSETQ. This CDR3 is built from 15 residues. The full variable domain, with the rest looked up from reference TRBV5-1 and TRBJ1-2, is KAGVTQTPRYLIKTRGQQVTLSCSPISGHRSVSWYQQTPGQGLQFLFEYFSETQRNKGNFPGRFSGRQFSNSRSEMNVSTLELGDSALYLCASSLAASGGNGYTFGSGTRLTVV.

The genes are TRBV28 and TRBJ1-6; a weak D match, TRBD1 (5 bases). The CDR3 spans 13 residues. Looked up from germline, CDR1 is MDHEN and CDR2 is SYDVKM. Trimming shortened V by 6 bases and J by 4 bases, and 7 bases separated the two germline ends. The CDR3 is CASRGEYNSPLHF. As DNA, the CDR3 is TGTGCCAGCAGGGGGGAGTATAATTCACCCCTCCACTTT.

Regarding this clone: A much larger clone lies a single base off, so this may be a read error. The genes are TRBV28 and TRBJ2-7, with D unresolved. Germline V gene data show CDR1 as MDHEN and CDR2 as SYDVKM. The CDR3 runs to 11 residues. V shed 5 bases and J shed 3 bases, with 5 bases lying between them. The CDR3: CASSPNYEQYF. CDR3 DNA sequence: TGTGCCAGCAGTCCGAACTACGAGCAGTACTTC.

The CDR3: CASSDISGGATDTQYF. CDR3 in DNA: TGTGCCAGCAGTGATATTAGCGGGGGGGCGACAGATACGCAGTATTTT. J is TRBJ2-3 and V is TRBV6-4, with 11 bases matching TRBD2. After removal of 3 bases from V and 3 bases from J, the junction contained 5 bases not matched to a gene. The CDR3 runs 16 residues. Germline-derived CDR1 and CDR2 are MRHNA and SNTAGT.

This rearrangement joins TRBV30 to TRBJ1-6; 7 bases fit TRBD1. V shed 5 bases, J shed 10 bases, and the junction held 8 bases outside the gene matches. Germline CDR1 reads GTSNPN; CDR2 reads SVGIG (reference sequence). This CDR3 region has 13 residues. CDR3 sequence: CAWHRGRGSPLHF. The CDR3 coding sequence is TGTGCCTGGCACAGGGGTCGGGGCTCACCCCTCCACTTT.

CDR3 coding DNA: TGTGCCATACGACAGGGGTCTGGGGCCAACGTCCTGACTTTC. It is translated as CAIRQGSGANVLTF. The chain recombines TRBV28 with TRBJ2-6; TRBD1 matches 8 bases. The ends lost 10 bases at V and 1 base at J; junction bases unmatched: 3. The CDR3 contains 14 residues. Germline CDR1 is MDHEN and CDR2 is SYDVKM.

The chain has TRBV7-9 and TRBJ1-2; 7 bases map to TRBD1. CDR1 SEHNR and CDR2 FQNEAQ come from the germline V gene (reference sequence). V shed 0 bases, J shed 4 bases, and the junction held 5 bases outside the gene matches. This CDR3 spans 15 amino acids. CDR3 in amino acids: CASSLAEQGSYGYTF. The CDR3 nucleotides are TGTGCCAGCAGCTTAGCGGAACAGGGGTCCTATGGCTACACCTTC.

This clone has just a few counts. DNA for the CDR3: TGTGCCAGCAGTTCGGCAGGGGGGCTTGGTGGCTACACCTTC. This codes for CASSSAGGLGGYTF. The J gene is TRBJ1-2, the V gene TRBV27; TRBD1 agrees at 7 bases. Germline CDR1 reads MNHEY; CDR2 reads SMNVEV (reference sequence). V trimming: 4 bases; J trimming: 7 bases; junction bases outside the gene matches: 9. This CDR3 has 14 amino acids.

V is TRBV11-3 and J is TRBJ1-1, with D perhaps matching TRBD1 (6 bases). V dropped 4 bases and J dropped 7 bases, with 16 bases sitting between them. In germline, CDR1 is SGHNT, CDR2 YENEEA. This CDR3 contains 14 residues. The CDR3 is CASSSEGGPGEAFF. CDR3 bases: TGTGCCAGCAGCTCCGAAGGGGGTCCCGGTGAAGCTTTCTTT.

The chain combines TRBV4-3 with TRBJ1-1; no firm D call. The CDR3 is 14 residues long. Trimming took 1 base from V and 4 from J, leaving 10 bases between them. Germline V gives CDR1 LGHNA, CDR2 YSLEER. In DNA, the CDR3 is TGCGCCAGCAGCCAAGGGAGGGTGAGCACTGAAGCTTTCTTT. This encodes CASSQGRVSTEAFF.

This clone was seen more than once but under ten times. The chain has TRBV25-1 and TRBJ2-7, with D perhaps assigned TRBD1 or TRBD2 (6 bases each). Germline V gene lookup returns CDR1 MGHDK and CDR2 SYGVNS. With 2 bases removed from V and 4 bases from J, the gap between germline ends came to 12 bases. The CDR3 totals 14 residues. The CDR3 region has the DNA TGTGCCAGCAGTGAAGGGCAGGGGAGGTACGAGCAGTACTTC. The encoded protein is CASSEGQGRYEQYF.

With regard to this clone: Other DNA sequences in this specimen translate into the identical CDR3. This chain uses TRBV5-1 with TRBJ1-2; tentative D call: TRBD1 (5 bases). The CDR3 is made up of 14 amino acids. Trimming left V 2 bases short and J 0 bases short, with 8 bases between. Germline CDR1 SGHRS, CDR2 YFSETQ. CDR3 DNA sequence: TGCGCCAGCAGCTTAGACAGAGCTAACTATGGCTACACCTTC. This encodes CASSLDRANYGYTF.

The chain has TRBV5-1 and TRBJ2-1, with 8 bases aligning to TRBD2. The CDR3 contains 18 residues. The germline V gene encodes CDR1 SGHRS and CDR2 YFSETQ. Trimming removed 4 bases from V and 6 bases from J; junction bases left unmatched: 18. The CDR3 reads CASSGTSAASGFSNEQFF. The CDR3 nucleotides read TGCGCCAGCAGCGGGACTAGTGCCGCTAGTGGTTTTTCCAATGAGCAGTTCTTC.

The CDR3 DNA reads TGTGCCAGCTCACCCCCCATGACAGGGAGCTATGGCTACACCTTC. This sequence encodes CASSPPMTGSYGYTF. This chain connects TRBV18 to TRBJ1-2; 7 nucleotides agree with TRBD1. Germline values: CDR1 KGHSH, CDR2 LQKENI. The V segment lost 3 bases and the J segment 4 bases; nucleotides outside the gene matches: 8. The CDR3 has 15 amino acids. The variable domain in full, completed from reference TRBV18 and TRBJ1-2, reads NAGVMQNPRHLVRRRGQEARLRCSPMKGHSHVYWYRQLPEEGLKFMVYLQKENIIDESGMPKERFSAEFPKEGPSILRIQQVVRGDSAAYFCASSPPMTGSYGYTFGSGTRLTVV.

The chain couples TRBV11-3 to TRBJ1-6; D is ambiguous. This CDR3 region has 13 residues. The germline V and J ends were trimmed by 2 bases and 8 bases, with 7 bases remaining between them. The germline CDR1 and CDR2 sequences are SGHNT and YENEEA. The CDR3 loop reads CASSLNSDSPLHF. CDR3 in DNA: TGTGCCAGCAGCTTAAATTCTGATTCACCCCTCCACTTT.

The rearrangement links TRBV7-8 to TRBJ1-3; D is uncertain. CDR1 SGHVS and CDR2 FQNEAQ come from the germline V gene. Trimming removed 2 bases from V and 0 bases from J, with 11 bases in between. The CDR3 spans 16 residues. CDR3 in amino acids: CASSLRPESSGNTIYF. The CDR3 nucleotides are TGTGCCAGCAGCTTAAGACCAGAGAGCTCTGGAAACACCATATATTTT.

This clone was found once. The rearrangement links TRBV6-1 to TRBJ1-2; possible D gene TRBD1, 6 bases. Trimming removed 7 bases at V and 8 bases at J, with 23 bases between. The CDR3 runs to 15 residues. The V gene's germline CDR1 is MNHNS and CDR2 SASEGT. CDR3 coding DNA: TGTGCCAGCAACCTCATAACCCCAGGGACAAACGGCTACACCTTC. Amino acids: CASNLITPGTNGYTF.

The J gene is TRBJ2-2, the V gene TRBV7-9, with 7 bases identical to TRBD1. CDR3 length equals 16 residues. Germline-derived CDR1 and CDR2 are SEHNR and FQNEAQ (reference sequence). The V gene end was trimmed by 5 bases and the J gene end by 6 bases; junction bases not matched to a gene: 12. In DNA, the CDR3 is TGTGCCAGCAGCCCTAGCATAGGGGGCGCGTCCGGGGAGCTGTTTTTT. It is translated as CASSPSIGGASGELFF.

The chain has TRBV5-1 and TRBJ2-7; TRBD1 aligns across 7 bases. CDR1 SGHRS and CDR2 YFSETQ come from the germline V gene. The CDR3 consists of 13 residues. Trimming took 10 bases from V and 2 from J; bases not matched to a gene: 9. CDR3 loop: CAGSQGPTYEQYF. In nucleotides, the CDR3 is TGCGCCGGCTCACAGGGGCCAACCTACGAGCAGTACTTC.

The chain carries TRBV10-1 and TRBJ2-1; 7 nucleotides align to TRBD1. This CDR3 contains 16 residues. CDR1 and CDR2 (germline): WNHNN, SYGVQD (reference sequence). With V trimmed by 6 bases and J by 5 bases, 13 bases remained unmatched. The CDR3 DNA follows: TGCGCCAGCAGGGTAGAAGGACAGGCGCCCCACAATGAGCAGTTCTTC. Amino acid sequence: CASRVEGQAPHNEQFF.

The V call is TRBV2, the J call TRBJ2-5; D possibly matches TRBD1 or TRBD2 (5 bases each). Germline CDR1 reads SNHLY; CDR2 reads FYNNEI. V was trimmed by 0 bases and J by 4 bases, leaving 12 bases between them. CDR3 length: 15 amino acids. CDR3 in amino acids: CASSEARGSPETQYF. The CDR3 nucleotides read TGTGCCAGCAGTGAAGCGAGGGGTAGCCCAGAGACCCAGTACTTC.

This clone was seen just once. The chain links TRBV29-1 to TRBJ2-7; D is uncertain. The germline CDR1 and CDR2 sequences are SQVTM and ANQGSEA. CDR3 length: 13 residues. V was pared by 7 bases and J by 3 bases, with 16 bases between. The CDR3 loop reads CSAFLGNNYEQYF. The CDR3 coding sequence is TGCAGCGCCTTCTTAGGGAACAACTACGAGCAGTACTTC.

For this clone: The sample has other DNA sequences that encode this CDR3 too. The chain carries TRBV10-1 and TRBJ2-7; D not certain. Trimming stripped 3 bases from V and 4 bases from J, with 7 bases between. In germline, CDR1 is WNHNN, CDR2 SYGVQD (reference sequence). The CDR3 spans 12 residues. The CDR3 sequence: CASSESIYEQYF. The CDR3 region has the DNA TGCGCCAGCAGTGAATCCATTTACGAGCAGTACTTC.

The rearrangement uses TRBV2 and TRBJ2-3; 9 bases match TRBD1. V shed 6 bases, J shed 0 bases, and the junction held 4 bases outside the gene matches. This CDR3 has 15 amino acids. CDR1 is SNHLY and CDR2 is FYNNEI in the germline V gene. CDR3 DNA sequence: TGTGCCAGCAGCTTAGGGACAGGGAGCACAGATACGCAGTATTTT. Protein sequence: CASSLGTGSTDTQYF.

This CDR3 is CASSLSSGRDEQFF. The CDR3 DNA reads as TGTGCCAGCAGCTTGAGTAGCGGGAGAGATGAGCAGTTCTTC. The chain is built from TRBV5-4 and TRBJ2-1, with TRBD2 identical over 9 bases. V shed 1 base and J 8 bases; nucleotides not matched to a gene: 4. This CDR3 comprises 14 residues. Germline values: CDR1 SGHNT, CDR2 YYREEE (reference sequence).

The chain uses TRBV7-8 and TRBJ1-2; the D is unclear. The germline V gene has CDR1 SGHVS and CDR2 FQNEAQ. The CDR3 covers 12 residues. V gave up 4 bases and J gave up 8 bases, with 11 bases separating them. CDR3 nucleotides: TGTGCCAGCAGCTCAGTCCTCGGGGGCTACACCTTC. Translating gives CASSSVLGGYTF.

This clone was counted a single time. The genes are TRBV2 and TRBJ1-6; D ambiguous. The germline CDR1 and CDR2 sequences are SNHLY and FYNNEI. Deletions cut 7 bases from V and 2 bases from J, with 12 bases between. The CDR3 spans 15 residues. Here the CDR3 reads CASKAANAYNSPLHF. DNA of the CDR3: TGTGCCAGCAAGGCAGCTAACGCCTATAATTCACCCCTCCACTTT.

V gene TRBV2 combines with J gene TRBJ1-4; D unresolved. CDR1 is SNHLY and CDR2 is FYNNEI in the germline V gene. This CDR3 contains 13 residues. The ends were cut back, 7 bases at V and 6 bases at J, with 12 bases in the middle. For the CDR3, the DNA is TGTGCCAGCAAAAATTGGACGGATGAAAAACTGTTTTTT. It yields the protein CASKNWTDEKLFF.

The chain's CDR3 is CASTNGDYQGAQYF. CDR3 nucleotides: TGCGCCAGCACCAACGGGGACTACCAGGGGGCCCAGTACTTC. The chain combines TRBV5-1 with TRBJ2-5; D tentatively fits TRBD1 or TRBD2 (7 bases each). The germline CDR1 and CDR2 sequences are SGHRS and YFSETQ. This CDR3 comprises 14 residues. With 6 bases removed from V and 9 bases from J, the gap between germline ends came to 21 bases.

The J gene is TRBJ1-6, the V gene TRBV7-2, with 7 bases that match TRBD1. The germline CDR1 and CDR2 sequences are SGHTA and FQGNSA. CDR3 length: 15 amino acids. V was clipped by 5 bases and J by 7 bases; unmatched bases: 8. The CDR3 region has the DNA TGTGCCAGCAGCCCGCCCAGGGGGGTAAATTCACCCCTCCACTTT. Its translation is CASSPPRGVNSPLHF.

This chain joins TRBV7-2 and TRBJ2-1, with TRBD1 as a possible D gene (5 bases). Trimming removed 5 bases at V and 0 bases at J, with 11 bases between. CDR1 and CDR2 (germline): SGHTA, FQGNSA. This CDR3 is 15 amino acids long. In DNA form, the CDR3 reads TGTGCCAGCAGCCCTCAGGGTAGCTCCTACAATGAGCAGTTCTTC. Its translation is CASSPQGSSYNEQFF.

The rearrangement joins TRBV15 to TRBJ2-1; the match to TRBD2 covers 12 bases. In germline, CDR1 is LNHNV, CDR2 YYDKDF (reference sequence). The ends lost 1 base at V and 4 bases at J; junction bases unmatched: 2. This CDR3 has 16 residues. The CDR3 spells CATSRGLAGVYNEQFF. Written as DNA, the CDR3 is TGTGCCACCAGCAGAGGACTAGCGGGGGTTTACAATGAGCAGTTCTTC. The variable domain in full, with the rest retrieved from reference TRBV15 and TRBJ2-1, is DAMVIQNPRYQVTQFGKPVTLSCSQTLNHNVMYWYQQKSSQAPKLLFHYYDKDFNNEADTPDNFQSRRPNTSFCFLDIRSPGLGDTAMYLCATSRGLAGVYNEQFFGPGTRLTVL.